These 8 T cell receptor beta chains came from one sample sequenced in a study of CD8+ T cells in alopecia areata. RNA, once extracted, was reverse transcribed into cDNA for use as the sequencing template. Clones were read by immunoSEQ multiplex PCR, and TCRdb kept only the in-frame ones, dropping some. The sample consists of some 170,000 clones, 65% to 75% of them appearing once. Sequencing was performed on CD8+ T cells sorted from blood, taken at week 0. These receptors all come from a human donor with alopecia areata.

CDR3 in amino acids: CASSSGPQGEQYF. CDR3 DNA: TGTGCCAGCAGCTCAGGCCCTCAGGGGGAGCAGTACTTC. The rearrangement joins TRBV7-3 to TRBJ2-7, with D perhaps TRBD1 (6 bases). The CDR3 runs 13 residues. Germline V lookup: CDR1 SGHTA, CDR2 FQGTGA. With 4 bases removed from V and 7 bases from J, the gap between germline ends came to 14 bases. The full variable domain, its missing parts supplied by reference TRBV7-3 and TRBJ2-7, is GAGVSQTPSNKVTEKGKYVELRCDPISGHTALYWYRQSLGQGPEFLIYFQGTGAADDSGLPNDRFFAVRPEGSVSTLKIQRTERGDSAVYLCASSSGPQGEQYFGPGTRLTVT.

V is TRBV4-1 and J is TRBJ2-7, with 11 bases identical to TRBD1. Germline V gene sequence: CDR1 MGHRA, CDR2 YSYEKL. The CDR3 loop spans 16 amino acids. Unmatched junction bases numbered 5, after V lost 0 bases and J lost 4 bases. The CDR3 DNA is TGCGCCAGCAGCCAAGATTCGGGACAGGGGGGGTACGAGCAGTACTTC. This translates into CASSQDSGQGGYEQYF.

The chain has TRBV7-9 and TRBJ2-7, with 7 bases aligning to TRBD1. The length of the CDR3 is 17 residues. J gave up 4 bases and V 2 bases, and 14 bases lay outside the gene matches. Germline values: CDR1 SEHNR, CDR2 FQNEAQ (reference sequence). DNA of the CDR3: TGTGCCAGCAGCTTAAACCTCCGGGACAGCTCAGGATACGAGCAGTACTTC. Translating it yields CASSLNLRDSSGYEQYF.

V gene TRBV4-1 combines with J gene TRBJ2-2; 7 positions match TRBD1. The CDR3 totals 18 residues. Losses at the gene ends were 4 bases for V and 5 bases for J; bases not matched to a gene: 16. Germline values: CDR1 MGHRA, CDR2 YSYEKL. The CDR3 nucleotides read TGCGCCAGCAGCCCAAGGGCTCAACGGGACAGTGGGACCGGGGAGCTGTTTTTT. Its translation is CASSPRAQRDSGTGELFF.

This chain connects TRBV4-2 to TRBJ1-2; D gene uncertain. Germline lookup yields CDR1 LGHNA and CDR2 YNFKEQ. V was shortened by 1 base and J by 8 bases, with 11 bases between the two germline ends. This CDR3 comprises 13 residues. CDR3 DNA sequence: TGTGCCAGCAGCCAAGGCGGGAGGCAGGGCTACACCTTC. Translating gives CASSQGGRQGYTF.

The chain uses TRBV11-2 and TRBJ1-5; D is uncertain. V lost 0 bases to trimming and J lost 3 bases, with 3 bases between them. Germline V gene lookup returns CDR1 SGHAT and CDR2 FQNNGV. The CDR3 is 13 residues long. The CDR3 DNA is TGTGCCAGCAGCTTAGAGGCCAATCAGCCCCAGCATTTT. Translating gives CASSLEANQPQHF.

This chain's CDR3 is CASSWDRGYDGYTF. DNA for the CDR3: TGTGCCAGCAGTTGGGACAGGGGGTACGACGGCTACACCTTC. This rearrangement joins TRBV27 to TRBJ1-2; 11 positions match TRBD1. Germline CDR1 reads MNHEY; CDR2 reads SMNVEV (reference sequence). The CDR3 has 14 residues. Trimming removed 4 bases from V and 8 bases from J; junction bases left unmatched: 6.

The chain uses TRBV7-2 and TRBJ2-2; weak D call: TRBD2 (6 bases). CDR1 is SGHTA and CDR2 is FQGNSA in the germline V gene. The CDR3 is made up of 16 amino acids. The ends were cut back, 4 bases at V and 3 bases at J, with 15 bases in the middle. In DNA form, the CDR3 reads TGTGCCAGCAGCTCCAATGGGGGGTGGGACACCGGGGAGCTGTTTTTT. It translates to CASSSNGGWDTGELFF.